This T cell receptor (beta chain) was identified during a study of spatial heterogeneity in lung cancer. CDR1 and CDR2 (germline): SGHTA, FQGNSA. V trimming: 4 bases; J trimming: 4 bases; junction bases outside the gene matches: 18. The CDR3 loop spans 18 amino acids. TCRdb re-called the 5' RACE reads through MiXCR, storing one row per CDR3 protein. The table has roughly 48,000 distinct CDR3 sequences, approximately 5% seen once. This sample's time point: sample taken at primary tumor resection. This clonotype was sampled from a male donor with early-stage non-small cell lung cancer. The chain combines TRBV7-2 with TRBJ2-5, with TRBD1 matching over 7 bases. This material consisted of PBMCs, taken at surgery. CDR3 coding DNA: TGTGCCAGCAGCTCCAGATGGACAGGAACCATACTCCTAGAGACCCAGTACTTC. Protein sequence: CASSSRWTGTILLETQYF.